This T cell receptor beta chain was obtained from a study of cytomegalovirus exposure and HLA in healthy donors (dated by TCRdb to 2016 to 2017). The study in broad terms: An earlier analysis of some 550 of the donors reported roughly 300 Gb of sequence data and about 100 million unique TCR beta sequences from roughly 180 million T cells. On average, around 240,000 unique TCR beta nucleotide sequences were sequenced per donor among 300 to 500 genotyped donors of the cohort, with around 19% of those sequences being non-productive. Along with the roughly 700-subject first cohort, a separate validation cohort of over a hundred different subjects was used. Donor age, sex, ethnicity and CMV serostatus were compiled alongside the repertoire data. In the later analysis, no new phenotypic data were used to find candidate immune exposures; instead, reliance was placed on TCR beta sequences and their occurrence across donors. HLA typing included class I and class II loci at four-digit resolution. Typing coverage differed by locus: A, B, C, DRB1 and DQB1 were typed in roughly 620-630 donors, DQA1 in 500 to 550, DPA1 in 606, and DPB1 in roughly 450. The genetic ancestry cluster associated with self-reported Caucasian donors included over 80% of the approximately 400 genotyped donors. Every discovery cohort repertoire had been produced on one sequencing platform. A handful of DR-DQ haplotypes were handled as single units for association and clustering because linkage in the cohort was strong. A later genetic analysis used genome-wide SNP genotypes for about 60% of the roughly 670 donors, treating that subset as a discovery cohort. The study profiled the T cell repertoires of about 640 subjects by immunosequencing and related them to cytomegalovirus serostatus. The study combined high-throughput TCR immunosequencing, statistical association of individual TCRs with disease status, and machine learning to predict cytomegalovirus infection status. An earlier analysis of nearly 600 of the donors applied high-throughput TCR beta sequencing to assess whether each TCR beta V gene segment acted as functional or pseudogenic. The aim of the study was to test whether cataloging public T cell receptors could identify signatures of past pathogen exposure. A later analysis re-examined previously published TCR beta repertoires from just over 650 donors and added high-resolution HLA genotyping to investigate patterns of TCR occurrence. An early release that covered fewer than 800 HLA-typed donors contained 250 to 350 gigabases of sequencing data and roughly 84 million unique TCR sequences.

Overall study results and their limits: In an earlier analysis of 450 to 750 of the donors, most TCR beta V segments appeared in productive rearrangements about 90% or about 30% of the time, broadly matching IMGT annotations. It was suggested by the authors that the approach could potentially be generalized to other disease states and immunological phenotypes. Roughly uniform sequencing depth across donors was assumed in presence/absence analyses, although this assumption may not hold. Most CMV-associated TCR beta chains appeared to be HLA-restricted in a later analysis, and the HLA associations seemed to be driven largely by CMV exposure. In a later analysis, several top co-occurrence clusters were reported to appear linked to parvovirus B19, influenza, CMV and Epstein-Barr virus. In a later genetic analysis, a missense DCLRE1C variant was associated with V-gene and J-gene trimming of TCR beta chains, and the association was replicated in an independent cohort. The 87-base-pair reads could not distinguish some IMGT-functional V segments, including TRBV6-2 and TRBV6-3, so those segments were excluded. Because some donors lacked HLA typing at each locus, the association tests relied only on the typed subset. A later genetic analysis reported fewer N-insertions in productive TCRs among donors in an Asian-associated ancestry cluster than the roughly 700-donor mean. A later analysis found that HLA-associated TCR beta chains were more clonally expanded and had lower generation probabilities than equally common non-associated chains. In a later analysis, TCR association rates were found to vary across HLA loci, with the most associated TCRs seen for DRB1 alleles and the fewest for HLA-C alleles. A further reported finding was that TCR beta sequences accurately predicted the HLA-A and HLA-B alleles for most subjects in the first cohort. About 17 rarely observed V segments, including chromosome 9 orphons, were excluded from the earlier analysis of about 500 of the donors because counts were too low. Across donors, most TCR sequences were observed very rarely, whereas some public TCRs were present in many individuals. The only immune exposure information available for the cohort was CMV serostatus. In a later analysis, 16,951 TCR beta sequences were associated with specific HLA alleles at a false discovery rate of 0.05. The cohort was sequenced for TCR beta chains only, and without alpha or paired-chain data the features that could be detected were limited. Correlated functional status among segregating V segments might reflect linkage disequilibrium, but an unknown experimental factor could not be ruled out. A total of about 180 TCR beta chains were listed by the study as associated with cytomegalovirus. In vitro tests confirmed that a few of the cytomegalovirus-associated TCR beta chains recognize cytomegalovirus antigens. Assigning TCR associations to individual alleles was difficult when HLA alleles, especially DR and DQ, strongly co-occurred. The classifier was reported to diagnose cytomegalovirus status with high specificity and sensitivity in both the original cohort and the validation cohort. The sequencing pipeline was judged likely to have produced a cluster of highly shared sequence variants as a technical artifact.

There are 14 amino acids in the CDR3, from cysteine to phenylalanine inclusive. Only the CDR3 DNA is retained, 42 bases long and in frame from the first base. According to the germline V gene (reference sequence), CDR1 reads MNHEY and CDR2 reads SMNVEV. V sheds 8 bases and J sheds 5 bases, leaving 18 bases between their ends. The library came from the immunoSEQ multiplex PCR assay. For the multiplex PCR, a mixture combining 60 forward primers for TCR Vbeta segments and 13 reverse primers for TCR Jbeta segments was used. A multiplex PCR assay on genomic DNA amplified the CDR3 region of rearranged TCR beta genes. Amplified TCR beta libraries were sequenced as 87-base-pair reads on the Illumina HiSeq System. As for the authors' bioinformatics: Across the 500 to 700 repertoires, a later analysis counted about 81 million unique TCR beta chains, roughly 11 million of which were shared by at least two donors. To remove PCR and sequencing errors, raw reads were error-corrected and collapsed into unique sequences using a nearest-neighbor algorithm that merged closely related sequences. Alignment of CDR3 sequences to IMGT reference sequences was used to assign V, D and J gene segments. Each retained sequence needed at least a six-nucleotide match to both a V gene segment and a J gene segment. A rearrangement counted as productive if the CDR3 had no stop codons and remained in frame with V and J, and every other rearrangement counted as non-productive. CDR3 was defined by IMGT convention, running from the second conserved V-encoded cysteine to the conserved J-encoded phenylalanine. The earlier analysis of about 530 of the donors excluded any sequence lacking an unambiguous match to a single V gene segment. In an earlier analysis of some 590 of the donors, a V segment was called functional when productive rearrangements were above 56.7%, and segregating when the standard deviation between donors exceeded 5%. A statistical classification framework was built for diagnosing cytomegalovirus status from the catalog of TCR beta chain sequences. V and J gene assignment, in a later analysis, came from comparing TCR nucleotide sequences with IMGT/GENE-DB human TR gene sequences. A later analysis assigned CDR3 sequences and most-parsimonious VDJ recombination scenarios with the TCRdist pipeline. In a later analysis, each TCR beta chain was defined by its CDR3 amino acid sequence together with its V-gene family, and reads without a unique V-gene family were excluded. A later analysis removed 592 highly shared, low-generation-probability nucleotide sequences to deal with suspected cross-contamination and a sequencing artifact. In a later analysis, a clonal expansion index for each public chain was calculated from normalized within-repertoire ranks of inferred template counts. A later analysis computed generation probabilities with a VDJ recombination model fitted to out-of-frame rearrangements, and checked the results against IGoR. A later analysis scored TCR-TCR, TCR-HLA and TCR-CMV co-occurrence with hypergeometric tests, applying a repertoire-size bias correction to TCR pairs. In a later analysis, false discovery rates were estimated by permuting HLA or CMV assignments 20 times. In a later analysis, co-occurring TCRs were grouped using DBSCAN, with TCRdist sequence similarity added in when clustering inside HLA-allele-positive subsets. For co-occurrence clustering, repertoires with fewer than 30,000 or more than 120,000 public chains were excluded, along with four or five repertoires with anomalous nucleotide sharing. This is the immuneACCESS table as TCRdb keeps it, with only in-frame sequences that have V and J called. A part of the clones is gone; compared with another copy, unresolved V genes explain less than half, and the rest is unexplained. The V and J calls and clone size come from that table; D and trimming were worked out from the DNA. The table for this sample lists more than 140,000 clones; about three fifths of them were counted only once. The ten top clones hold around 2.9% of the sample.

Notes on this clone: The clone's antigen remains unknown. Base qualities were left out, and no much larger clone turns up one base away.

The cohort comprised some 700 healthy bone marrow donors. At the time of sampling, all cohort members were nominally healthy, though unrecorded immune exposures were likely present. The donor was CMV seropositive and was included in the group of about 290 seropositive cohort members. Each donor provided a peripheral blood sample, and peripheral blood mononuclear cells were used for TCR beta sequencing. The Qiagen DNeasy Blood Extraction Kit was used to extract genomic DNA from the blood cell samples. The rearrangement joined TRBV27 to TRBJ1-2; D gene: possibly TRBD1, on 6 matching bases. Sequenced input: PBMCs. This clonotype originated in a woman younger than 45 in good health and CMV-seropositive. The CDR3 reads as follows: CASWTDQGVYGYTF. In nucleotide form, the sequence is TGTGCCAGCTGGACAGATCAAGGGGTTTATGGCTACACCTTC.